This T cell receptor beta chain comes out of a study of blood T cell repertoires in COVID-19. Whole-study context: PBMCs, B-cell-depleted T cells, or T cells were the source of the cDNA or gDNA that made up the material.

J gave up 7 bases and V 7 bases, and 6 bases lay outside the gene matches. Per the germline V gene, CDR1 is ENHRY and CDR2 is SYGVKD. The CDR3 extends over 13 amino acids. A single count supports this clone. Method: immunoSEQ multiplex PCR; TCRdb's copy keeps in-frame clones and lacks some. This table has roughly 300,000 clones, roughly 93% appearing once. The clonotype originates from a woman aged 35 to 49 with acute COVID-19. The chain uses TRBV10-3 and TRBJ1-2; 10 bases are a match to TRBD1. The sequenced sample consisted of PBMCs or T cells enriched from blood (not recorded which). The CDR3 nucleotides are TGTGCCATCACCGGGACAGGGGTGGCTGGCTACACCTTC. Translation gives CAITGTGVAGYTF.